Following are 14 T cell receptor beta chains from one sample sequenced in a study of blood T cell repertoires in COVID-19. Clones were read by immunoSEQ multiplex PCR, and TCRdb kept only the in-frame ones, dropping some. Found here are over 45,000 clones, around 70% of them singletons; the top ten hold 15% to 20%. The sequencing input was peripheral blood. Receptors were obtained from a woman aged 50 to 60 with active or convalescent COVID-19.

The genes are TRBV9 and TRBJ1-6; a weak D match, TRBD1 (5 bases). Trimming shortened V by 0 bases and J by 10 bases, and 14 bases separated the two germline ends. CDR1 is SGDLS, CDR2 YYNGEE, per germline. The CDR3 runs 15 residues. Here the CDR3 reads CASSVVGGVGSPLHF. The CDR3, as DNA: TGTGCCAGCAGCGTAGTCGGAGGGGTTGGGTCACCCCTCCACTTT.

The chain links TRBV5-4 to TRBJ2-5; 9 nucleotides align to TRBD2. This CDR3 has 15 residues. Trimming cost V 4 bases and J 4 bases; bases outside gene matches: 8. Per germline, CDR1 SGHNT and CDR2 YYREEE (reference sequence). CDR3 sequence (DNA): TGTGCCAGCAGCCGAGGGGCGGGAGGGGGAGAGACCCAGTACTTC. It yields the protein CASSRGAGGGETQYF.

V usage is TRBV19 and J usage is TRBJ1-2; possibly TRBD1 for D (5 bases). The CDR3 loop spans 15 amino acids. Trimming took off 1 base at V and 4 bases at J, with 13 bases between the two ends. CDR1 is LNHDA and CDR2 is SQIVND in the germline V gene (reference sequence). The CDR3 protein is CASSIVTTDPYGYTF. Here the CDR3 DNA reads TGTGCCAGTAGTATAGTCACGACAGACCCCTATGGCTACACCTTC.

DNA for the CDR3: TGTGCCAGCAGGCCGGGACTAGCTGTTCATGAGCAGTTCTTC. Translated, it gives CASRPGLAVHEQFF. The chain uses TRBV27 and TRBJ2-1; 9 bases map to TRBD2. Germline CDR1 and CDR2: MNHEY and SMNVEV (reference sequence). The CDR3 is 14 amino acids. V dropped 6 bases and J dropped 8; count of bases not matched to a gene: 8.

The chain has TRBV5-7 and TRBJ1-3, with D possibly being TRBD1 (5 bases). TRBV5-7 is an ORF for which the function is uncertain. The CDR3 sequence is 17 residues long. Trimming cost V 4 bases and J 0 bases, with 17 bases left between them. The CDR3 sequence: CASSTDRDVYSGNTIYF. The DNA of the CDR3 is TGTGCCAGCAGCACAGACAGAGACGTCTACTCTGGAAACACCATATATTTT.

This chain uses TRBV20-1 with TRBJ2-7, with D unclear. Germline V gives CDR1 DFQATT, CDR2 SNEGSKA (reference sequence). This CDR3 is built from 11 residues. Between the trimmed V and J ends, which lost 3 bases and 3 bases, there was a span of 6 bases. The CDR3 sequence is CSARSYYEQYF. CDR3 coding DNA: TGCAGTGCTAGGAGCTACTACGAGCAGTACTTC.

The J gene is TRBJ1-4, the V gene TRBV5-1; D possibly corresponds to TRBD1 (6 bases). Trimming took 2 bases from V and 7 from J, leaving 12 bases between them. The germline CDR1 and CDR2 sequences are SGHRS and YFSETQ. The CDR3 length is 14 residues. The CDR3 DNA follows: TGCGCCAGCAGCTTCCAGGGGCTGGGTGAAAAACTGTTTTTT. This sequence encodes CASSFQGLGEKLFF.

In regard to this clone: Other DNA sequences in the sample encode the same CDR3. The chain links TRBV19 to TRBJ1-2; 9 bases are a match to TRBD1. From germline, CDR1 is LNHDA and CDR2 SQIVND (reference sequence). After removal of 4 bases from V and 6 bases from J, the junction contained 3 bases not matched to a gene. The CDR3 covers 13 residues. The CDR3 loop is CASSRGQGNGYTF. The CDR3 DNA reads TGTGCCAGTAGTAGAGGACAGGGGAATGGCTACACCTTC.

This chain joins TRBV7-2 and TRBJ2-1, with D tentatively TRBD2 (6 bases). V shed 7 bases and J shed 7 bases, with 20 bases lying between them. Germline values: CDR1 SGHTA, CDR2 FQGNSA. The CDR3 is 15 residues long. Here the CDR3 reads CASNNRGIGTNEQFF. The CDR3 DNA sequence: TGTGCCAGCAACAACCGGGGGATCGGTACGAATGAGCAGTTCTTC.

V gene TRBV10-3 combines with J gene TRBJ2-1; 9 bases are a match to TRBD2. Trimming at V came to 0 bases and at J to 6 bases, leaving 6 bases not matched to a gene. The CDR3 length is 16 residues. CDR1 is ENHRY, CDR2 SYGVKD, per germline. The CDR3 DNA reads as TGTGCCATCAGTGAGTCGACTCGCGGGAGGGGCAATGAGCAGTTCTTC. Protein sequence: CAISESTRGRGNEQFF.

The chain's CDR3 is CATSDLWTGSGEQETQYF. CDR3 DNA: TGTGCCACCAGTGACCTCTGGACAGGATCAGGGGAACAAGAGACCCAGTACTTC. The genes are TRBV24-1 and TRBJ2-5, with 7 bases identical to TRBD1. V trimming: 4 bases; J trimming: 2 bases; junction bases outside the gene matches: 15. This CDR3 region has 18 residues. The germline CDR1 and CDR2 sequences are KGHDR and SFDVKD.

The table lists this clone with a count of one. The chain couples TRBV19 to TRBJ2-1; 11 nucleotides line up with TRBD1. Germline CDR1 is LNHDA and CDR2 is SQIVND (reference sequence). The CDR3 runs 17 residues. V shed 1 base and J 4 bases; nucleotides not matched to a gene: 6. This chain's CDR3 is CASSIGRGQGVYNEQFF. CDR3 sequence (DNA): TGTGCCAGTAGTATAGGCCGGGGACAGGGGGTTTACAATGAGCAGTTCTTC.

This clone is labeled medium-sized (0.01 to 0.1%). The CDR3 sequence is CASSLAGVVKDYNEQFF. The CDR3 nucleotides read TGTGCCAGCAGCTTGGCGGGAGTAGTAAAGGACTACAATGAGCAGTTCTTC. This chain uses TRBV7-9 with TRBJ2-1, with 7 bases aligning to TRBD2. Germline CDR1 is SEHNR and CDR2 is FQNEAQ (reference sequence). CDR3 length: 17 amino acids. V was pared by 3 bases and J by 3 bases, with 11 bases of the junction left unmatched.

This chain uses TRBV5-4 with TRBJ1-2; D is uncertain. V was clipped by 0 bases and J by 8 bases, with 11 bases between them. The CDR3 length is 13 residues. The germline V gene has CDR1 SGHNT and CDR2 YYREEE (reference sequence). The CDR3 loop is CASSLGGEIGYTF. The CDR3 bases are TGTGCCAGCAGCTTGGGCGGCGAGATCGGCTACACCTTC. Combining the CDR3 with reference TRBV5-4 and TRBJ1-2 gives the whole variable domain ETGVTQSPTHLIKTRGQQVTLRCSSQSGHNTVSWYQQALGQGPQFIFQYYREEENGRGNFPPRFSGLQFPNYSSELNVNALELDDSALYLCASSLGGEIGYTFGSGTRLTVV.